The clone carrying this T cell receptor beta chain was counted only a few times. Allocation to cohorts depended on clinical history reported by the participants. In the source study's methods: The assay estimated nucleated cells by amplifying reference gene primers. The method was immunoSEQ multiplex PCR; TCRdb's version includes in-frame clones alone and lacks a portion of them. That table furnishes V, J and clone size, whereas the DNA furnished D and trimming. This sample has approximately 140,000 clones; around 89% occur once, and the top ten carry 1.2%. These data come from a study of blood T cell repertoires in COVID-19. Germline V gene sequence: CDR1 MNHEY, CDR2 SMNVEV (reference sequence). CDR3 length equals 15 residues. The germline V and J ends were trimmed by 5 bases and 5 bases, with 18 bases remaining between them.

The chain carries TRBV27 and TRBJ1-1; TRBD1 is a possible D gene (5 bases). Sequencing was performed on PBMCs or T cells enriched from blood (not recorded which). This sequence originates from a woman aged 25 to 39 with acute COVID-19. The CDR3 DNA is TGTGCCAGCAGTGAGCGGGACCCACGGGAGACTGAAGCTTTCTTT. Amino acid sequence: CASSERDPRETEAFF.